In its sample, the clone carrying this T cell receptor (beta chain) was seen a few times. Antigen specificity is unknown. Per the germline V gene, CDR1 is MNHEY and CDR2 is SVGEGT. There are 12 residues in the CDR3. Trimming took 4 bases from V and 15 from J; bases not matched to a gene: 5. The data derive from a study of identical twins. Study conclusions and caveats: Fewer insertions marked abundant cord blood beta clonotypes; young adult naive trended weakly, memory not at all.

TCRdb used MiXCR to reprocess the 5' RACE reads, holding one entry per CDR3 protein. The sample carries some 500,000 distinct CDR3 sequences, roughly a fifth recorded once. This same sample was also taken into another study, of T cells expressing NK-cell markers. That source reports: The same clonotypes also predominated in the CD3+CD56-NKG2C+ fraction of a handful of donors.

The source of this sequence is a woman aged 18-35 years in good health. This rearrangement joins TRBV6-2 or TRBV6-3 to TRBJ2-1; 11 bases match TRBD2. Sequenced: CD4+ T cells sorted from blood. In DNA, the CDR3 is TGTGCCAGCAGTTTTCTAGCGGGAGGTCCGTTCTTC. It translates to CASSFLAGGPFF.